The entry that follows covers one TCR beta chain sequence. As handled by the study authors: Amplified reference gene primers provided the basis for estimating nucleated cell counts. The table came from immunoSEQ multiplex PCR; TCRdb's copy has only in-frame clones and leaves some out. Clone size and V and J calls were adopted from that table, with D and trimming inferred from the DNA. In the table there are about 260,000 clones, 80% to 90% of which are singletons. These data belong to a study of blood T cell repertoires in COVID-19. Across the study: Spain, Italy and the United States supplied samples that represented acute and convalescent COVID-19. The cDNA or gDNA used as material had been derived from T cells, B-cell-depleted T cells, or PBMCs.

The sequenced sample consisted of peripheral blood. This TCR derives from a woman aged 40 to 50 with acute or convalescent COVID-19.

The CDR3 reads CASSFQENTGELFF. CDR3 sequence (DNA): TGTGCCAGCAGCTTCCAGGAGAACACCGGGGAGCTGTTTTTT. The chain combines TRBV7-3 with TRBJ2-2; D gene ambiguous. The CDR3 has 14 amino acids. The V gene's germline CDR1 is SGHTA and CDR2 FQGTGA. V dropped 3 bases and J dropped 1 base, with 6 bases sitting between them.